The 24 T cell receptor beta chains below come from one sample, sequenced in a study of T cells in Graves' hyperthyroidism and ophthalmopathy. Amplification of TCR beta CDR3 regions was performed using RNA transcripts as template. In the first-round RT-PCR of the TCR CDR3, the HTBI primer set was used. TCRdb passed the multiplex PCR reads through MiXCR, listing each CDR3 protein once. The sample lists under 650,000 distinct CDR3 sequences; roughly 17% were seen once. The sequencing input was blood. The receptors derive from a woman in her twenties or thirties with Graves' hyperthyroidism.

J is TRBJ2-1 and V is TRBV20-1; D remains unclear. V shed 8 bases and J shed 7 bases, with 15 bases lying between them. Germline lookup yields CDR1 DFQATT and CDR2 SNEGSKA (reference sequence). There are 12 residues in the CDR3. The CDR3 region is CSTFNYVNEQFF. The CDR3 coding sequence is TGCAGTACTTTCAACTATGTTAATGAGCAGTTCTTC.

The rearrangement uses TRBV7-8 and TRBJ1-1; D not certain. V was pared by 4 bases and J by 0 bases, with 15 bases between. Per the germline V gene, CDR1 is SGHVS and CDR2 is FQNEAQ. The CDR3 is made up of 16 amino acids. CDR3 region: CASSSRRTELNTEAFF. Written as DNA, the CDR3 is TGTGCCAGCAGCTCCCGAAGGACGGAACTGAACACTGAAGCTTTCTTT.

The chain links TRBV20-1 to TRBJ1-2; TRBD1 matches at 8 bases. V shed 5 bases and J 1 base; nucleotides not matched to a gene: 9. The CDR3 has 15 residues. The germline V gene encodes CDR1 DFQATT and CDR2 SNEGSKA (reference sequence). DNA of the CDR3: TGCAGTGCTCCGCCGACAGGGGCGAATAACTATGGCTACACCTTC. Translating gives CSAPPTGANNYGYTF.

This clonotype showed up many times. This chain uses TRBV6-2 or TRBV6-3 with TRBJ2-7; 9 positions match TRBD2. The CDR3 consists of 15 residues. V lost 1 base, J lost 6 bases, and 7 bases stayed unmatched. Per germline, CDR1 MNHEY and CDR2 SVGEGT. The CDR3 region has the DNA TGTGCCAGCAGTTACTTAGCGGGAGAGTTCCGCGAGCAGTACTTC. Its translation is CASSYLAGEFREQYF.

This clonotype was counted ten times or more. The chain combines TRBV28 with TRBJ1-1; no reliable D call. The CDR3 extends over 14 amino acids. V gave up 7 bases and J gave up 1 base, with 13 bases separating them. In germline, CDR1 is MDHEN, CDR2 SYDVKM. CDR3 nucleotide sequence: TGTGCCAGCACCTTATTTTCAGAGAACACTGAAGCTTTCTTT. Its protein product is CASTLFSENTEAFF.

This clonotype has only a few counts. The chain uses TRBV18 and TRBJ2-1; 9 bases are a match to TRBD2. CDR1 and CDR2 (germline): KGHSH, LQKENI. The V and J ends lost 0 bases and 6 bases, in that order; junction bases with no gene match: 6. The CDR3 spans 16 residues. DNA of the CDR3: TGTGCCAGCTCACCACCGGGAAGCGGGAGGATCAATGAGCAGTTCTTC. It specifies CASSPPGSGRINEQFF. Complete variable domain (other parts from reference TRBV18 and TRBJ2-1): NAGVMQNPRHLVRRRGQEARLRCSPMKGHSHVYWYRQLPEEGLKFMVYLQKENIIDESGMPKERFSAEFPKEGPSILRIQQVVRGDSAAYFCASSPPGSGRINEQFFGPGTRLTVL.

The chain joins TRBV6-5 to TRBJ1-2, with D unresolved. The CDR3 is 13 residues long. The V end was cut by 0 bases, the J end by 4 bases, with 6 bases between. Germline CDR1 MNHEY, CDR2 SVGAGI. The CDR3 protein is CASSYSGSYGYTF. The DNA for the CDR3 is TGTGCCAGCAGTTACTCAGGCAGCTATGGCTACACCTTC.

This clonotype occurred many times. The chain links TRBV12-3 or TRBV12-4 to TRBJ2-7, with D maybe TRBD1 (6 bases). The CDR3 consists of 14 residues. Trimming took off 5 bases at V and 1 base at J, with 12 bases between the two ends. The CDR3 coding sequence is TGTGCCAGCAGTGGGGACATCTCATCCTACGAGCAGTACTTC. This translates into CASSGDISSYEQYF.

In the case of this clonotype: A clone one base away is much larger, so this may be a read error. The chain uses TRBV18 and TRBJ1-2; TRBD1 might be the D (5 bases). The germline V gene encodes CDR1 KGHSH and CDR2 LQKENI. V lost 2 bases, J lost 7 bases, and 11 bases lay in between. The CDR3 runs 13 residues. The CDR3 nucleotides read TGTGCCAGCTCACCAGGAGCTGGGGCTGGCTACACCTTC. This encodes CASSPGAGAGYTF.

This clonotype was seen ten or more times. V is TRBV11-1 and J is TRBJ1-1; D is unclear. CDR3 length: 15 residues. V shed 1 base and J shed 0 bases, with 9 bases lying between them. Germline CDR1 SGHAT, CDR2 FQDESV (reference sequence). The CDR3 nucleotides are TGTGCCAGCAGCTTAGGGCCCGGGCTGAACACTGAAGCTTTCTTT. This codes for CASSLGPGLNTEAFF.

This clonotype was observed a handful of times. The chain carries TRBV15 and TRBJ2-5; maybe TRBD1 (5 bases). The V end lost 1 base, the J end lost 6 bases, and 15 bases lay between the germline ends. This CDR3 contains 15 residues. Germline values: CDR1 LNHNV, CDR2 YYDKDF (reference sequence). The CDR3 is CATSRVRSGRQTQYF. The CDR3 DNA sequence: TGTGCCACCAGCAGAGTTAGGTCAGGGCGGCAGACCCAGTACTTC.

In its sample, this clonotype was seen many times. This chain uses TRBV20-1 with TRBJ2-3, with TRBD1 as a possible D gene (6 bases). Deletions cut 4 bases from V and 6 bases from J, with 20 bases between. Germline V lookup: CDR1 DFQATT, CDR2 SNEGSKA (reference sequence). CDR3 length: 15 amino acids. The CDR3 here is CSAIQTGTTGDTQYF. CDR3 in DNA: TGCAGTGCTATTCAGACAGGAACTACGGGGGATACGCAGTATTTT.

The chain combines TRBV2 with TRBJ1-5; D unclear. CDR3 length equals 16 residues. Trimming took 4 bases from V and 0 from J, leaving 13 bases between them. From germline, CDR1 is SNHLY and CDR2 FYNNEI. The CDR3 protein is CASSAARGYSNQPQHF. Here the CDR3 DNA reads TGTGCCAGCAGTGCCGCCCGGGGTTATAGCAATCAGCCCCAGCATTTT. The full variable domain, in which reference TRBV2 and TRBJ1-5 provide the parts outside the CDR3, is EPEVTQTPSHQVTQMGQEVILRCVPISNHLYFYWYRQILGQKVEFLVSFYNNEISEKSEIFDDQFSVERPDGSNFTLKIRSTKLEDSAMYFCASSAARGYSNQPQHFGDGTRLSIL.

This clonotype was counted at least ten times. The chain couples TRBV5-1 to TRBJ2-5; 10 bases are shared with TRBD2. The V gene end was trimmed by 6 bases and the J gene end by 1 base; junction bases not matched to a gene: 3. Germline values: CDR1 SGHRS, CDR2 YFSETQ. The CDR3 runs 14 residues. The CDR3 DNA follows: TGCGCCAGCACACTAGCGGGAATCCAAGAGACCCAGTACTTC. Its translation: CASTLAGIQETQYF.

The chain has TRBV5-8 and TRBJ2-1; no clear D gene. The ends were cut back, 6 bases at V and 7 bases at J, with 8 bases in the middle. The CDR3 has 11 residues. Germline CDR1 SGHTS, CDR2 YDEGEE. This chain's CDR3 is CASTGGNEQFF. In nucleotides, the CDR3 is TGTGCCAGCACGGGTGGAAATGAGCAGTTCTTC.

This clonotype occurred many times. The chain combines TRBV6-1 with TRBJ2-7; D is perhaps TRBD1 or TRBD2 (5 bases each). The germline CDR1 and CDR2 sequences are MNHNS and SASEGT. Trimming stripped 2 bases from V and 2 bases from J, with 10 bases between. The CDR3 is made up of 14 amino acids. CDR3 amino acids: CASSEWDRTYEQYF. The CDR3 DNA sequence: TGTGCCAGCAGTGAATGGGACCGGACCTACGAGCAGTACTTC.

The table lists this clonotype with many counts. The rearrangement links TRBV6-1 to TRBJ2-7; tentatively, D is TRBD1 or TRBD2 (6 bases each). The CDR3 extends over 17 amino acids. Trimming removed 7 bases from V and 7 bases from J, with 29 bases in between. Germline V CDR1 and CDR2: MNHNS, SASEGT. This CDR3 reads CASIPREGGRRWGEQYF. The CDR3 bases are TGTGCCAGCATCCCGAGAGAAGGGGGGAGGCGATGGGGAGAGCAGTACTTC.

The rearrangement joins TRBV9 to TRBJ1-1; 11 positions agree with TRBD1. V was clipped by 3 bases and J by 1 base; unmatched bases: 11. From germline, CDR1 is SGDLS and CDR2 YYNGEE. This CDR3 contains 18 residues. The CDR3 sequence is CASSARSGTGGQNTEAFF. The CDR3 coding sequence is TGTGCCAGCAGCGCACGATCCGGGACAGGGGGGCAGAACACTGAAGCTTTCTTT.

In this sample, this clonotype turned up many times. V usage is TRBV27 and J usage is TRBJ1-4; 7 bases fit TRBD1. Germline lookup yields CDR1 MNHEY and CDR2 SMNVEV (reference sequence). Trimming at V came to 5 bases and at J to 3 bases, leaving 9 bases not matched to a gene. This CDR3 has 16 residues. CDR3 loop: CASSPMTGRANEKLFF. For the CDR3, the DNA is TGTGCCAGCAGTCCCATGACAGGGAGGGCTAATGAAAAACTGTTTTTT. The full variable domain, in which reference TRBV27 and TRBJ1-4 provide the parts outside the CDR3, is EAQVTQNPRYLITVTGKKLTVTCSQNMNHEYMSWYRQDPGLGLRQIYYSMNVEVTDKGDVPEGYKVSRKEKRNFPLILESPSPNQTSLYFCASSPMTGRANEKLFFGSGTQLSVL.

Of note for this clonotype: Given a much more abundant clone one base away, this may be a read error. The chain couples TRBV11-2 to TRBJ1-1; weak D call: TRBD1 (5 bases). This CDR3 is 12 amino acids long. Germline-derived CDR1 and CDR2 are SGHAT and FQNNGV. CDR3 loop: CASSFLGAEALF. The CDR3 DNA reads as TGTGCCAGCAGCTTCCTTGGGGCTGAAGCTCTCTTT.

This clonotype was picked up many times. The genes are TRBV7-3 and TRBJ2-2, with D unresolved. There are 14 residues in the CDR3. The V end lost 2 bases, the J end lost 1 base, and 5 bases lay between the germline ends. CDR1 and CDR2 (germline): SGHTA, FQGTGA. The CDR3 DNA follows: TGTGCCAGCAGCTTAGGCAAGAACACCGGGGAGCTGTTTTTT. It translates to CASSLGKNTGELFF.

CDR3 DNA: TGTGCCAGCAGCTTGGGGGGAATGCGGAATTCACCCCTCCACTTT. This encodes CASSLGGMRNSPLHF. The genes are TRBV5-8 and TRBJ1-6, with D uncertain. V was pared by 0 bases and J by 7 bases, with 11 bases between. CDR1 is SGHTS, CDR2 YDEGEE, per germline. The CDR3 consists of 15 residues. Looking up the rest from reference TRBV5-8 and TRBJ1-6 gives the full variable domain: EAGVTQSPTHLIKTRGQQATLRCSPISGHTSVYWYQQALGLGLQFLLWYDEGEERNRGNFPPRFSGRQFPNYSSELNVNALELEDSALYLCASSLGGMRNSPLHFGNGTRLTVT.

This clonotype was seen ten or more times. The chain couples TRBV3-1 to TRBJ2-1, with 12 bases fitting TRBD2. V dropped 4 bases and J dropped 3; count of bases not matched to a gene: 4. The CDR3 sequence is 16 residues long. CDR1 is LGHDT, CDR2 YNNKEL, per germline (reference sequence). As DNA, the CDR3 is TGTGCCAGCAGCCGAGGACTAGCGGGATTCTACAATGAGCAGTTCTTC. Its translation is CASSRGLAGFYNEQFF.

This clonotype was counted ten times or more. This chain links TRBV2 with TRBJ2-3, with 14 positions matching TRBD2. Germline assignment: CDR1 SNHLY and CDR2 FYNNEI. V trimming: 6 bases; J trimming: 4 bases; junction bases outside the gene matches: 3. The CDR3 is 15 residues long. The DNA for the CDR3 is TGTGCCAGCAGGGAGACTAGCGGGAGGGCAGATACGCAGTATTTT. Translation: CASRETSGRADTQYF.